Below, 28 T cell receptor beta chains from the same sample are listed, as sequenced in a study of T cell changes during pregnancy in multiple sclerosis. Assay used: immunoSEQ multiplex PCR; TCRdb lists only in-frame clones, some missing. The sample consists of around 130,000 clones, approximately 94% of them appearing once. The material sequenced was peripheral blood, taken before pregnancy. These receptors all stem from a female donor with multiple sclerosis, enrolled in a pregnancy study.

CDR3 protein: CASSISQTNEKLFF. In DNA, the CDR3 is TGTGCCAGTAGTATAAGTCAGACAAATGAAAAACTGTTTTTT. The chain has TRBV19 and TRBJ1-4; D remains ambiguous. The CDR3 is 14 residues long. Germline V CDR1 and CDR2: LNHDA, SQIVND (reference sequence). Trimming took 2 bases from V and 5 from J, leaving 9 bases between them.

This chain joins TRBV5-1 and TRBJ2-1; TRBD2 matches 10 bases. Germline V lookup: CDR1 SGHRS, CDR2 YFSETQ. V lost 3 bases to trimming and J lost 8 bases; unmatched junction nucleotides: 8. This CDR3 contains 15 residues. The CDR3 region is CASSWASGRGDEQFF. The CDR3 nucleotides are TGCGCCAGCAGCTGGGCTAGCGGGAGAGGGGATGAGCAGTTCTTC.

This rearrangement joins TRBV2 to TRBJ2-1; TRBD2 matches at 10 bases. The CDR3 loop spans 13 amino acids. Trimming cost V 6 bases and J 6 bases; bases outside gene matches: 2. Germline loops: CDR1 SNHLY, CDR2 FYNNEI. For the CDR3, the DNA is TGTGCCAGCAGCCGGACTAGCGGCAATGAGCAGTTCTTC. It yields the protein CASSRTSGNEQFF. Full variable domain (rest looked up from reference TRBV2 and TRBJ2-1): EPEVTQTPSHQVTQMGQEVILRCVPISNHLYFYWYRQILGQKVEFLVSFYNNEISEKSEIFDDQFSVERPDGSNFTLKIRSTKLEDSAMYFCASSRTSGNEQFFGPGTRLTVL.

The chain recombines TRBV6-5 with TRBJ2-7; tentatively, D is TRBD1 (6 bases). V was shortened by 1 base and J by 5 bases, with 12 bases between the two germline ends. CDR3 length: 14 amino acids. Germline CDR1 MNHEY, CDR2 SVGAGI. The CDR3 is CASSYLGQPHEQYF. In DNA, the CDR3 is TGTGCCAGCAGTTACTTAGGACAGCCCCACGAGCAGTACTTC.

The chain joins TRBV30 to TRBJ2-3; 10 nucleotides line up with TRBD2. The CDR3 length is 14 residues. J gave up 2 bases and V 3 bases, and 2 bases lay outside the gene matches. Germline CDR1 is GTSNPN and CDR2 is SVGIG (reference sequence). CDR3 residues: CAWRAGGPTDTQYF. The CDR3 coding sequence is TGTGCCTGGAGAGCGGGAGGGCCCACAGATACGCAGTATTTT.

This chain uses TRBV5-1 with TRBJ1-1; 8 bases fit TRBD1. Germline V gene data show CDR1 as SGHRS and CDR2 as YFSETQ. With 0 bases clipped from V and 3 bases from J, the junction kept 4 bases outside the gene matches. The CDR3 has 15 residues. The DNA for the CDR3 is TGCGCCAGCAGCTTGGACCGACAGGGGTACACTGAAGCTTTCTTT. This codes for CASSLDRQGYTEAFF.

The chain uses TRBV14 and TRBJ2-3; tentatively, D is TRBD1 (6 bases). This CDR3 comprises 16 residues. The germline gives CDR1 SGHDN, CDR2 FVKESK. V dropped 0 bases and J dropped 3 bases, with 13 bases sitting between them. The CDR3 bases are TGTGCCAGCAGCCAAGAGGGGGCAGTACCGACAGATACGCAGTATTTT. Its protein is CASSQEGAVPTDTQYF.

The chain links TRBV9 to TRBJ2-3; maybe TRBD2 (5 bases). The CDR3 is 14 amino acids. Trimming cost V 3 bases and J 5 bases, with 13 bases left between them. The germline gives CDR1 SGDLS, CDR2 YYNGEE. This CDR3 is CASSASTGGDTQYF. In DNA form, the CDR3 reads TGTGCCAGCAGCGCCTCGACCGGAGGAGATACGCAGTATTTT.

The CDR3 bases are TGTGCCAGCAGTTTTTTCCAGGGTTACGAGCAGTACTTC. Translated: CASSFFQGYEQYF. The rearrangement uses TRBV27 and TRBJ2-7, with D perhaps TRBD1 (5 bases). There are 13 residues in the CDR3. Trimming took 3 bases from V and 4 from J, leaving 10 bases between them. In germline, CDR1 is MNHEY, CDR2 SMNVEV (reference sequence).

The chain has TRBV7-6 and TRBJ1-2; TRBD1 might be the D (5 bases). Germline V gives CDR1 SGHVS, CDR2 FNYEAQ. The ends were cut back, 5 bases at V and 1 base at J, with 8 bases in the middle. This CDR3 has 13 amino acids. CDR3 protein: CASSPGHNYGYTF. CDR3 nucleotides: TGTGCCAGCAGCCCCGGACATAACTATGGCTACACCTTC.

This chain joins TRBV19 and TRBJ2-4; 7 positions agree with TRBD2. Germline loops: CDR1 LNHDA, CDR2 SQIVND (reference sequence). The junction had 2 bases not matched to a gene; V was cut back by 8 bases and J by 1 base. This CDR3 has 13 residues. The DNA for the CDR3 is TGTGCCAGTGGGGGGGTGGCCAAAAACATTCAGTACTTC. Encoded protein: CASGGVAKNIQYF.

This clone was observed once. The genes are TRBV5-1 and TRBJ2-2; 8 bases align to TRBD1. Unmatched junction bases numbered 4, after V lost 4 bases and J lost 2 bases. This CDR3 has 15 amino acids. Per the germline V gene, CDR1 is SGHRS and CDR2 is YFSETQ. DNA of the CDR3: TGCGCCAGCAGCCGGGACAGGATTAACACCGGGGAGCTGTTTTTT. This gives the protein CASSRDRINTGELFF. Full variable domain (outside the CDR3, taken from reference TRBV5-1 and TRBJ2-2): KAGVTQTPRYLIKTRGQQVTLSCSPISGHRSVSWYQQTPGQGLQFLFEYFSETQRNKGNFPGRFSGRQFSNSRSEMNVSTLELGDSALYLCASSRDRINTGELFFGEGSRLTVL.

This rearrangement joins TRBV19 to TRBJ1-4; 9 bases align to TRBD1. The CDR3 totals 15 residues. Germline V CDR1 and CDR2: LNHDA, SQIVND (reference sequence). V lost 4 bases, J lost 5 bases, and 5 bases stayed unmatched. CDR3 in amino acids: CASSSTGTGNEKLFF. In nucleotides, the CDR3 is TGTGCCAGTAGTAGTACCGGGACAGGGAATGAAAAACTGTTTTTT.

CDR3 in amino acids: CASSRTGGTGELFF. The CDR3 bases are TGTGCCAGTAGTAGGACAGGAGGAACCGGGGAGCTGTTTTTT. The rearrangement joins TRBV19 to TRBJ2-2; 7 nucleotides line up with TRBD1. The CDR3 is 14 residues long. Looked up from germline, CDR1 is LNHDA and CDR2 is SQIVND (reference sequence). V dropped 4 bases and J dropped 5; count of bases not matched to a gene: 4.

The chain recombines TRBV9 with TRBJ1-3; D might be TRBD1 (6 bases). The V end lost 4 bases, the J end lost 0 bases, and 11 bases lay between the germline ends. This CDR3 comprises 15 residues. Germline-derived CDR1 and CDR2 are SGDLS and YYNGEE. The CDR3: CASSPDRNSGNTIYF. In nucleotides, the CDR3 is TGTGCCAGCAGCCCCGACAGGAACTCTGGAAACACCATATATTTT.

The rearrangement joins TRBV18 to TRBJ2-2; 10 positions agree with TRBD2. This CDR3 contains 17 residues. The germline gives CDR1 KGHSH, CDR2 LQKENI. Trimming removed 2 bases from V and 6 bases from J; junction bases left unmatched: 9. The CDR3 DNA follows: TGTGCCAGCTCACCAGCGATACAGCGGGGGGGCCCCGGGGAGCTGTTTTTT. Protein product: CASSPAIQRGGPGELFF.

The genes are TRBV11-1 and TRBJ1-1; D possibly corresponds to TRBD1 (6 bases). CDR1 is SGHAT and CDR2 is FQDESV in the germline V gene (reference sequence). Between the trimmed V and J ends, which lost 4 bases and 1 base, there was a span of 7 bases. The CDR3 is 13 amino acids. As DNA, the CDR3 is TGTGCCAGCAGCTCGGACAGGAACACTGAAGCTTTCTTT. Translated: CASSSDRNTEAFF.

The rearrangement links TRBV19 to TRBJ2-1; the match to TRBD2 covers 8 bases. CDR3 length equals 16 residues. Germline-derived CDR1 and CDR2 are LNHDA and SQIVND (reference sequence). V was pared by 3 bases and J by 6 bases, with 10 bases of the junction left unmatched. As DNA, the CDR3 is TGTGCCAGTAGTATTCGTAGAGCGGGGGTAACCAATGAGCAGTTCTTC. Its translation is CASSIRRAGVTNEQFF.

The chain carries TRBV27 and TRBJ1-3; D possibly corresponds to TRBD1 (5 bases). CDR1 is MNHEY and CDR2 is SMNVEV in the germline V gene (reference sequence). V lost 5 bases and J 0 bases, leaving 17 bases between the germline ends. The CDR3 extends over 17 amino acids. In DNA, the CDR3 is TGTGCCAGCAGTCCAGCCTTATCGACAGCCTCTGGAAACACCATATATTTT. This translates into CASSPALSTASGNTIYF.

J is TRBJ2-1 and V is TRBV7-6, with 7 bases lining up with TRBD2. The ends lost 4 bases at V and 8 bases at J; junction bases unmatched: 8. The CDR3 is 14 amino acids. The germline CDR1 and CDR2 sequences are SGHVS and FNYEAQ. CDR3 sequence: CASSSSLGRDEQFF. Written as DNA, the CDR3 is TGTGCCAGCAGCTCCTCTCTAGGGAGGGATGAGCAGTTCTTC.

V is TRBV30 and J is TRBJ2-1, with TRBD1 as a possible D gene (6 bases). CDR1 is GTSNPN and CDR2 is SVGIG in the germline V gene (reference sequence). Trimming took 3 bases from V and 12 from J, leaving 15 bases between them. CDR3 length: 12 amino acids. The CDR3 DNA reads as TGTGCCTGGAGCGCCCCACAGGGAAGGCAGTTCTTC. Translating gives CAWSAPQGRQFF.

The chain couples TRBV19 to TRBJ1-2; no reliable D call. This CDR3 spans 19 amino acids. Per the germline V gene, CDR1 is LNHDA and CDR2 is SQIVND (reference sequence). The ends were cut back, 3 bases at V and 5 bases at J, with 28 bases in the middle. CDR3 residues: CASSIREGSQLQPVYGYTF. The CDR3, as DNA: TGTGCCAGTAGTATCCGGGAGGGTAGCCAGCTCCAACCCGTGTATGGCTACACCTTC.

The V gene is TRBV19, the J gene TRBJ2-2; 8 nucleotides line up with TRBD1. V lost 8 bases and J lost 4; bases outside the gene matches: 6. CDR1 and CDR2 from the germline V gene are LNHDA and SQIVND (reference sequence). CDR3 size: 14 residues. DNA for the CDR3: TGTGCCAGTGGTGGACAGGGCCGCACCGGGGAGCTGTTTTTT. Its protein product is CASGGQGRTGELFF.

This chain links TRBV29-1 with TRBJ1-1; tentatively, D is TRBD1 (6 bases). The CDR3 is made up of 13 amino acids. Germline V gene lookup returns CDR1 SQVTM and CDR2 ANQGSEA. V was shortened by 4 bases and J by 4 bases, with 13 bases between the two germline ends. The CDR3 loop is CSVGGGWGTEAFF. As DNA, the CDR3 is TGCAGCGTTGGAGGGGGTTGGGGCACTGAAGCTTTCTTT.

The rearrangement uses TRBV7-2 and TRBJ2-1; 11 bases map to TRBD2. Losses at the gene ends were 2 bases for V and 10 bases for J; bases not matched to a gene: 7. CDR1 and CDR2 from the germline V gene are SGHTA and FQGNSA. The CDR3 runs 15 residues. CDR3 protein: CASSLHLAGGKEQFF. The DNA for the CDR3 is TGTGCCAGCAGCTTACACCTAGCGGGAGGTAAGGAGCAGTTCTTC.

The chain is built from TRBV19 and TRBJ1-1; TRBD1 agrees at 8 bases. Germline CDR1 LNHDA, CDR2 SQIVND (reference sequence). J gave up 4 bases and V 5 bases, and 12 bases lay outside the gene matches. This CDR3 comprises 16 residues. CDR3 protein: CASSLAGGASTTEAFF. In DNA form, the CDR3 reads TGTGCCAGTAGTCTGGCAGGGGGCGCGTCTACCACTGAAGCTTTCTTT.

The rearrangement links TRBV10-2 to TRBJ1-3, with a tentative D call TRBD1 (6 bases). From germline, CDR1 is WSHSY and CDR2 SAAADI. CDR3 length equals 15 residues. V lost 6 bases to trimming and J lost 0 bases, with 12 bases between them. CDR3 sequence: CASRGDTYSGNTIYF. The CDR3 region has the DNA TGCGCCAGCAGAGGGGACACTTACTCTGGAAACACCATATATTTT.

This chain connects TRBV6-6 to TRBJ1-2; 9 nucleotides agree with TRBD1. The V and J ends lost 2 bases and 8 bases, in that order; junction bases with no gene match: 3. Germline CDR1 and CDR2: MNHNY and SVGAGI (reference sequence). The length of the CDR3 is 13 residues. In DNA form, the CDR3 reads TGTGCCAGCAGTTACCGACAGGGGGGCGGCTACACCTTC. As protein: CASSYRQGGGYTF.